In its sample, the clone carrying this T cell receptor beta chain was seen many times. The data were obtained in a study of Graves' ophthalmopathy and Graves' hyperthyroidism. Reliance was placed on clinical symptoms, serum thyroxine, TRAb, thyroid ultrasound and orbital computed tomography for diagnosis. For repertoire sequencing, the TCR beta CDR3 regions were amplified from RNA transcripts. Investigators did first-round RT-PCR with HTBI primers, then second-round multiplex PCR. TCRdb redid the calling of the multiplex PCR reads with MiXCR, one entry per CDR3 protein. The sample has roughly 1.1 million distinct CDR3 sequences; 35% to 45% are singletons. There are 14 residues in the CDR3. CDR1 and CDR2 (germline): SQVTM, ANQGSEA. J was trimmed by 4 bases and V by 3 bases; bases with no gene match: 8.

Sequenced sample: peripheral blood or thyroid tissue (not recorded which). The rearrangement links TRBV29-1 to TRBJ1-1, with TRBD1 matching over 7 bases. The origin of this receptor is an adult man with Graves' hyperthyroidism. Here the CDR3 reads CSVEENRGVTEAFF. In DNA, the CDR3 is TGCAGCGTTGAGGAGAACAGGGGAGTCACTGAAGCTTTCTTT.